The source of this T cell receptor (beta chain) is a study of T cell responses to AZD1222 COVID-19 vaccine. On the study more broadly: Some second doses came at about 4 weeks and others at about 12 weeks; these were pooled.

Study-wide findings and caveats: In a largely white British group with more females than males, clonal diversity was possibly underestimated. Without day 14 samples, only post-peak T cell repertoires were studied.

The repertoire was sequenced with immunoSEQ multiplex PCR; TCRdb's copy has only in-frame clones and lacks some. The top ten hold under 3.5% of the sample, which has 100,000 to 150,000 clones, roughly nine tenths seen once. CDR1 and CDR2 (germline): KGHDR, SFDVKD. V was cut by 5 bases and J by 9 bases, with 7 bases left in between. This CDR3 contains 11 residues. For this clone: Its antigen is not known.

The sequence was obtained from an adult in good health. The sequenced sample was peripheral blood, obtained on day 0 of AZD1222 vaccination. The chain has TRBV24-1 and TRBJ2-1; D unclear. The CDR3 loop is CATSVVGEQFF. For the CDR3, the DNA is TGTGCCACCAGTGTGGTGGGTGAGCAGTTCTTC.